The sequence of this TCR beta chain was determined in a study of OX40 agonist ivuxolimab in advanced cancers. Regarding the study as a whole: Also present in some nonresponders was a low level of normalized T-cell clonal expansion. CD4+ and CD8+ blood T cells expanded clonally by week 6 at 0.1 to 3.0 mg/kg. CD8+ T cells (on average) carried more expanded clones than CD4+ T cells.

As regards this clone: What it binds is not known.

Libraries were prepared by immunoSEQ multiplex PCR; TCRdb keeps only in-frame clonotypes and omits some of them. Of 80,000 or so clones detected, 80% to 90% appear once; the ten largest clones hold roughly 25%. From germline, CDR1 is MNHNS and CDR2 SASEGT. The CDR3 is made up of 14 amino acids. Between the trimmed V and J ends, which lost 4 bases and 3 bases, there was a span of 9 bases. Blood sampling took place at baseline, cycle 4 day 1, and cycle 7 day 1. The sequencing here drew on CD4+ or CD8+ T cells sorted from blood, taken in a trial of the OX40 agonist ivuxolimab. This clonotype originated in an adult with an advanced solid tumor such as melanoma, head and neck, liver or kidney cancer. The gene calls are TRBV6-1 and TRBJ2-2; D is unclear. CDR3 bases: TGTGCCAGCAGTGTCGGCACCGACACCGGGGAGCTGTTTTTT. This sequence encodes CASSVGTDTGELFF.